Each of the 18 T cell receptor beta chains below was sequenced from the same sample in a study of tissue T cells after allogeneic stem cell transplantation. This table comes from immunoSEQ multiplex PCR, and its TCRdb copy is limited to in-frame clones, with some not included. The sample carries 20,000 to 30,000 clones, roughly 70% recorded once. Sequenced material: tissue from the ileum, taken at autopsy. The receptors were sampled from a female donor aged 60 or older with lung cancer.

The DNA for the CDR3 is TGTGCCAGCAGCTTTAAGACAGGGGTTTTCGTTAGTAATGAAAAACTGTTTTTT. Its protein is CASSFKTGVFVSNEKLFF. The V and J genes are TRBV5-4 and TRBJ1-4; 8 positions agree with TRBD1. The CDR3 sequence is 18 residues long. Trimming took 2 bases from V and 4 from J; bases not matched to a gene: 13. Germline V gene sequence: CDR1 SGHNT, CDR2 YYREEE (reference sequence).

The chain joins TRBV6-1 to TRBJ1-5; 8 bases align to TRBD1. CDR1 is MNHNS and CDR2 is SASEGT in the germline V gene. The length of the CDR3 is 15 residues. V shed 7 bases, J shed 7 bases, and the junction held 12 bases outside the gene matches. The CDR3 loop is CASKGGQGNDQPQHF. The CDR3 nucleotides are TGTGCCAGCAAGGGTGGACAGGGTAACGACCAGCCCCAGCATTTT.

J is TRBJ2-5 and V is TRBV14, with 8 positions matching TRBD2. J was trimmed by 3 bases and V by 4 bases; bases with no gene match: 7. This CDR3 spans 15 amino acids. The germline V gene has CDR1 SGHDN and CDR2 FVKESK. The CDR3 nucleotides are TGTGCCAGCAGCCCCCGGGCGGGAGGCAAAGAGACCCAGTACTTC. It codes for CASSPRAGGKETQYF.

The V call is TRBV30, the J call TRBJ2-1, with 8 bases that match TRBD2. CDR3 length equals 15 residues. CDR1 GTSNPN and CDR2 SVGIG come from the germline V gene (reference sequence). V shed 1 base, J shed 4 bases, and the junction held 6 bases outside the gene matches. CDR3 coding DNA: TGTGCCTGGAGTGGAATGACTAGCGCTTACAATGAGCAGTTCTTC. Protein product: CAWSGMTSAYNEQFF.

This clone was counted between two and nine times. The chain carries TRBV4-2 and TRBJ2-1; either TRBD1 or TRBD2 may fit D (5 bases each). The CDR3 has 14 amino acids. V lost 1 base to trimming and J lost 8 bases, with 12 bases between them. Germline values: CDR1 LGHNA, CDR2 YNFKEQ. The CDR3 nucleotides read TGTGCCAGCAGCCAAGCCCGACGGGGCGATGAGCAGTTCTTC. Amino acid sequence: CASSQARRGDEQFF.

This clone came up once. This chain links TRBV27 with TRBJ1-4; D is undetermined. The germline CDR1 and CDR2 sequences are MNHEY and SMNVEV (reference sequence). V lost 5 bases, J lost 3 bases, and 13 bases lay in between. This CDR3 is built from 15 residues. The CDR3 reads CASSPRPLPNEKLFF. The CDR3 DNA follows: TGTGCCAGCAGTCCGCGACCACTGCCTAATGAAAAACTGTTTTTT.

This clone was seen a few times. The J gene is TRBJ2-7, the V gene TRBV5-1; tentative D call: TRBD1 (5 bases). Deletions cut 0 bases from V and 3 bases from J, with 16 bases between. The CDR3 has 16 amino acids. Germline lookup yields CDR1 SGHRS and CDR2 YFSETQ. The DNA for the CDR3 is TGCGCCAGCAGCTTGGCCGCGAGCAATAGGGGCTACGAGCAGTACTTC. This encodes CASSLAASNRGYEQYF.

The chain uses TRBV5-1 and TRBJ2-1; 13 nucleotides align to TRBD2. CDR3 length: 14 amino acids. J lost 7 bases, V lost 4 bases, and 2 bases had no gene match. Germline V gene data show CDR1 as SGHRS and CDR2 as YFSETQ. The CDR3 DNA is TGCGCCAGCAGCCCGGGACTAGCGGGGAATGAGCAGTTCTTC. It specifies CASSPGLAGNEQFF.

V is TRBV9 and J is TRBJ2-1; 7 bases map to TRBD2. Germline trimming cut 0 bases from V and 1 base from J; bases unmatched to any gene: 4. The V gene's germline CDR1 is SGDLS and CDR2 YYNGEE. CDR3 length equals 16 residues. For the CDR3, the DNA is TGTGCCAGCAGCGTAGACGGCGGGAGTTCCTACAATGAGCAGTTCTTC. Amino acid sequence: CASSVDGGSSYNEQFF.

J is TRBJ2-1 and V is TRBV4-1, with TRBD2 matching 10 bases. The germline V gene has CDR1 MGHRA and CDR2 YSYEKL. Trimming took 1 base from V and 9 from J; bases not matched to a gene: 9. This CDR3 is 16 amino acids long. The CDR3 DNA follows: TGCGCCAGCAGCCAAGCCCCGAGCGGGAGGGCTATTGAGCAGTTCTTC. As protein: CASSQAPSGRAIEQFF.

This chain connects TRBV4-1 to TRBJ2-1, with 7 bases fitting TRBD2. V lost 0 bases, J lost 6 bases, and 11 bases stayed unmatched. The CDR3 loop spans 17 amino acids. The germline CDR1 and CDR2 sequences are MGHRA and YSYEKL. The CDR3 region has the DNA TGCGCCAGCAGCCAAGAGGGGAGGGGACGAGGACTCAATGAGCAGTTCTTC. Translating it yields CASSQEGRGRGLNEQFF.

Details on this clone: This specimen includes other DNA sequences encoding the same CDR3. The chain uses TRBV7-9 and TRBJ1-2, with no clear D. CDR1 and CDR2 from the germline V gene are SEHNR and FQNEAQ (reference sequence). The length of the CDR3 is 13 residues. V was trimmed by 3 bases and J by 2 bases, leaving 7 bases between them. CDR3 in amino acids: CASSLTSNYGYTF. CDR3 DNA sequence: TGTGCCAGCAGCTTGACCTCGAACTATGGCTACACCTTC.

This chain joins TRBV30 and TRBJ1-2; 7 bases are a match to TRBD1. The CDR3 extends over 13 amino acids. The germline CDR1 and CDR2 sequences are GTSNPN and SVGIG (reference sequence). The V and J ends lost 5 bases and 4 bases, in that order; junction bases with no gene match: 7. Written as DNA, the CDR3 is TGTGCCTGGTCCAGGGACAGCCTCTATGGCTACACCTTC. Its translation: CAWSRDSLYGYTF.

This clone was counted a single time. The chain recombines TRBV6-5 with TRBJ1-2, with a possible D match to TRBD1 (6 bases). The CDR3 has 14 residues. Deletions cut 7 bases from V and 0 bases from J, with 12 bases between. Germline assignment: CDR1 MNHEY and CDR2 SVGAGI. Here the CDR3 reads CASTQGPTNYGYTF. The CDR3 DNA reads TGTGCCAGCACCCAGGGGCCGACTAACTATGGCTACACCTTC.

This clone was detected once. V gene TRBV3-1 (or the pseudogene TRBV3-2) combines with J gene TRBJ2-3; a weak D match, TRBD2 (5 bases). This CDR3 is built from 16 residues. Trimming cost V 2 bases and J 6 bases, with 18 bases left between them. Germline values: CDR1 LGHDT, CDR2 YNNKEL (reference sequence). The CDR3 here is CASSQKARTVRDTQYF. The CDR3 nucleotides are TGTGCCAGCAGCCAAAAGGCGAGGACTGTTCGGGATACGCAGTATTTT.

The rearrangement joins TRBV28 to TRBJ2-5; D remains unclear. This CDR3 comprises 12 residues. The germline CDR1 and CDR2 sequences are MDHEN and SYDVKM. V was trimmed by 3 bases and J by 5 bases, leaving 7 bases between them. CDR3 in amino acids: CASSLFSETQYF. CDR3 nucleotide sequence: TGTGCCAGCAGTTTGTTCTCGGAGACCCAGTACTTC.

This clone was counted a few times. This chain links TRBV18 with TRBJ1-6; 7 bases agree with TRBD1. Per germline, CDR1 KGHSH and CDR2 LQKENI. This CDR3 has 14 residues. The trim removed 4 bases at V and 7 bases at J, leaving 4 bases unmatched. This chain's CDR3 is CASSQDRKNSPLHF. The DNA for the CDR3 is TGTGCCAGCTCACAGGACAGGAAAAATTCACCCCTCCACTTT.

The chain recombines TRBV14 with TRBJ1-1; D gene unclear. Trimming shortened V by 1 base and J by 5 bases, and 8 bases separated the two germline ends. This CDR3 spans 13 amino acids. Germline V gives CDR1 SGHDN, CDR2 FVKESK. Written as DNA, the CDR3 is TGTGCCAGCAGCCAAGGAGGGATTACTGAAGCTTTCTTT. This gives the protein CASSQGGITEAFF.